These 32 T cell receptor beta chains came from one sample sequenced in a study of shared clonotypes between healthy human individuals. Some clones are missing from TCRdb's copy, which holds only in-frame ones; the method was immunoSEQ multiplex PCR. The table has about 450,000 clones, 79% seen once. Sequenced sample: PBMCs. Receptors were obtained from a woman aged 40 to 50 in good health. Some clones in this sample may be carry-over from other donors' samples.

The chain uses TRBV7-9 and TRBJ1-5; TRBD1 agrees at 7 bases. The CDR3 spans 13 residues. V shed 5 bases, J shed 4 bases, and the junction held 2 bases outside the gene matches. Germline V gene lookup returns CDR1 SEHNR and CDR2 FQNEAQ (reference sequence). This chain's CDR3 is CASSGDSNQPQHF. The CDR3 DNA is TGTGCCAGCAGCGGGGACAGTAATCAGCCCCAGCATTTT.

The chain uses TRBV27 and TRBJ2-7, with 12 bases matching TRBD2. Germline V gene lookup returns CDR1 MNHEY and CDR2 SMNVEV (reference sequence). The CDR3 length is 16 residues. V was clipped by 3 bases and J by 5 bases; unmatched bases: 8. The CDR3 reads CASSFLTSGSLHEQYF. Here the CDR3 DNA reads TGTGCCAGCAGTTTCTTGACTAGCGGGAGCCTCCACGAGCAGTACTTC.

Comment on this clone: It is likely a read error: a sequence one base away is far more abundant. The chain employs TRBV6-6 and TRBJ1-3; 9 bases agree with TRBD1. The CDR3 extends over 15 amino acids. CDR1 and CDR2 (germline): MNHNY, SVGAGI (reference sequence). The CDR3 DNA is TGTACCAGCAGTTGGGACAGGGCTTCTGGAAACACCATATATTTT. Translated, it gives CTSSWDRASGNTIYF.

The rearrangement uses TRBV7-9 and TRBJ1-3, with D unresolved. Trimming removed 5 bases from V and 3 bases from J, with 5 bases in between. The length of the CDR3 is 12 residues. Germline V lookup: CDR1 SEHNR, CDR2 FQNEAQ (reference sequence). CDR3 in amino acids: CASSLIGNTIYF. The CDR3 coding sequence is TGTGCCAGCAGCCTCATTGGAAACACCATATATTTT.

The CDR3 region is CASSRGGGQANYGYTF. CDR3 in DNA: TGTGCCAGCAGCCGCGGGGGCGGACAGGCAAACTATGGCTACACCTTC. The genes are TRBV7-9 and TRBJ1-2, with 7 bases identical to TRBD1. With V trimmed by 5 bases and J by 2 bases, 11 bases remained unmatched. The CDR3 has 16 residues. Germline V CDR1 and CDR2: SEHNR, FQNEAQ (reference sequence).

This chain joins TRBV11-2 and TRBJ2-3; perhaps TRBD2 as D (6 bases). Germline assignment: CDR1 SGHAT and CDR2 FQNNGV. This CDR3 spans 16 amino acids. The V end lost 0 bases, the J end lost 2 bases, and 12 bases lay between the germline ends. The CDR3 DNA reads TGTGCCAGCAGCTTAGATCTAGGCGGGGCCACAGATACGCAGTATTTT. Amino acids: CASSLDLGGATDTQYF.

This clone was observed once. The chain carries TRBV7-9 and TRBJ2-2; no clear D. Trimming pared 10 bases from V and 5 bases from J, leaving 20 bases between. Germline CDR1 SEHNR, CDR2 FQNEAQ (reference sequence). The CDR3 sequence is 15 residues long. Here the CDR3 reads CAIQTKGPTTGELFF. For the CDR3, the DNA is TGTGCCATACAGACCAAGGGCCCTACAACCGGGGAGCTGTTTTTT.

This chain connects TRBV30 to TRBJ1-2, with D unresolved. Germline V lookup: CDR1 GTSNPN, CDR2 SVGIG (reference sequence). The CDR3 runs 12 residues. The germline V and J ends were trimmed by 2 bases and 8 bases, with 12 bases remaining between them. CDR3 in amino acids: CAWSPEARGYTF. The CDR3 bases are TGTGCCTGGAGTCCGGAGGCGCGGGGCTACACCTTC. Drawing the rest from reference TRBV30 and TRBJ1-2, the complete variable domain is SQTIHQWPATLVQPVGSPLSLECTVEGTSNPNLYWYRQAAGRGLQLLFYSVGIGQISSEVPQNLSASRPQDRQFILSSKKLLLSDSGFYLCAWSPEARGYTFGSGTRLTVV.

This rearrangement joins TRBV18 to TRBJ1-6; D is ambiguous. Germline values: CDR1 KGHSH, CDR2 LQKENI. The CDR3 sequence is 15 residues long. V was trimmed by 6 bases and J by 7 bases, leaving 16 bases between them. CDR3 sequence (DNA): TGTGCCAGCTCCACTGTGGGTCTTGAAAATTCACCCCTCCACTTT. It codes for CASSTVGLENSPLHF. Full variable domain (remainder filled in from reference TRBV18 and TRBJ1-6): NAGVMQNPRHLVRRRGQEARLRCSPMKGHSHVYWYRQLPEEGLKFMVYLQKENIIDESGMPKERFSAEFPKEGPSILRIQQVVRGDSAAYFCASSTVGLENSPLHFGNGTRLTVT.

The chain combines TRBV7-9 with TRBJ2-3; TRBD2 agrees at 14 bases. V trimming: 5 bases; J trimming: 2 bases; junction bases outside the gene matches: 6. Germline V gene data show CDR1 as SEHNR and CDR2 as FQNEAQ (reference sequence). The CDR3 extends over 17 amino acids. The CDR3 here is CASSLGGLAGDTDTQYF. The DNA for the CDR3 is TGTGCCAGCAGCCTAGGGGGACTAGCGGGAGACACAGATACGCAGTATTTT.

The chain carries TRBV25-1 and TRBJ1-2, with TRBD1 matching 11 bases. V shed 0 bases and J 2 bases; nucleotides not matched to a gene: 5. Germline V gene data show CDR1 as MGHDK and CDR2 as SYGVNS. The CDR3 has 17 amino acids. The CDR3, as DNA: TGTGCCAGCAGTGAATATGGGACAGGGGGAGCGAACTATGGCTACACCTTC. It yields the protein CASSEYGTGGANYGYTF.

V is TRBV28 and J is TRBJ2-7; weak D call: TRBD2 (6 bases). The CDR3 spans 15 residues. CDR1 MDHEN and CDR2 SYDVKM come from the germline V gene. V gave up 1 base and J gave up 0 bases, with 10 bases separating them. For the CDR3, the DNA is TGTGCCAGCAGTTTATTGGGACTCAGCTCCTACGAGCAGTACTTC. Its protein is CASSLLGLSSYEQYF. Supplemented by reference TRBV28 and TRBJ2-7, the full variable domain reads DVKVTQSSRYLVKRTGEKVFLECVQDMDHENMFWYRQDPGLGLRLIYFSYDVKMKEKGDIPEGYSVSREKKERFSLILESASTNQTSMYLCASSLLGLSSYEQYFGPGTRLTVT.

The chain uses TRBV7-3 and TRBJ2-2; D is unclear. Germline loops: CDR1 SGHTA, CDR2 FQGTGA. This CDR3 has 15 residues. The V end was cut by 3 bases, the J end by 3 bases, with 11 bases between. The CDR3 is CASSFTGGYTGELFF. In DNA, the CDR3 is TGTGCCAGCAGCTTTACTGGCGGATACACCGGGGAGCTGTTTTTT. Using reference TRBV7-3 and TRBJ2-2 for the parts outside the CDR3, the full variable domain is GAGVSQTPSNKVTEKGKYVELRCDPISGHTALYWYRQSLGQGPEFLIYFQGTGAADDSGLPNDRFFAVRPEGSVSTLKIQRTERGDSAVYLCASSFTGGYTGELFFGEGSRLTVL.

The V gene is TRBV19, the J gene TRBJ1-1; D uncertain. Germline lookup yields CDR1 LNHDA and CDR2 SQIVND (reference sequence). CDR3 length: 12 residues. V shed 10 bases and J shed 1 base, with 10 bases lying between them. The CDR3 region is CAMGHGNTEAFF. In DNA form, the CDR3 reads TGTGCCATGGGCCACGGGAACACTGAAGCTTTCTTT.

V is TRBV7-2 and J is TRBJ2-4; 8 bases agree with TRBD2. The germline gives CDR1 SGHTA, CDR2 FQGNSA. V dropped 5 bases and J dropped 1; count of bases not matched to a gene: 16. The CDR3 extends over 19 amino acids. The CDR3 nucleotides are TGTGCCAGCAGCCAGCAGGGTACAAGCGGGAGTTGGGCCAAAAACATTCAGTACTTC. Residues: CASSQQGTSGSWAKNIQYF.

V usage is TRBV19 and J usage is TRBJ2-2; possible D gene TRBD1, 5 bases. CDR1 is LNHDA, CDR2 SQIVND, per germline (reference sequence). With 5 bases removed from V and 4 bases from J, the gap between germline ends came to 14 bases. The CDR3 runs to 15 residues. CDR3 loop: CASSPTAHATGELFF. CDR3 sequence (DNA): TGTGCCAGTAGTCCGACAGCTCACGCCACCGGGGAGCTGTTTTTT.

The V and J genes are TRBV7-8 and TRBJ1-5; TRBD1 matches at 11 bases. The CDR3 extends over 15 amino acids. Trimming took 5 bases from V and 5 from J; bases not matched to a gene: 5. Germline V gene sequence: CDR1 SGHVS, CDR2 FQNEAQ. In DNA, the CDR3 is TGTGCCAGCAGCGACCGGGACAGGGGGGATCAGCCCCAGCATTTT. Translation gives CASSDRDRGDQPQHF.

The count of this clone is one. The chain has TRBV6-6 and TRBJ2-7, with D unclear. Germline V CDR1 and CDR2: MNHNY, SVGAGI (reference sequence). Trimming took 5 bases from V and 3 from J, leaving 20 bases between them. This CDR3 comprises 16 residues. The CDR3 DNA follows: TGTGCCAGCAGTAGGCAGGTTACAGCCCTTTTCTACGAGCAGTACTTC. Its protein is CASSRQVTALFYEQYF.

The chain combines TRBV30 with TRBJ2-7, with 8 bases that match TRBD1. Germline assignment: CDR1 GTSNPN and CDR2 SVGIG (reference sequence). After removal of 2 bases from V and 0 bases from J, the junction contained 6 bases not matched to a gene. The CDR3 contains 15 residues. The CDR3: CAWSLGDRISYEQYF. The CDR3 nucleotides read TGTGCCTGGAGTCTGGGGGACAGGATCTCCTACGAGCAGTACTTC.

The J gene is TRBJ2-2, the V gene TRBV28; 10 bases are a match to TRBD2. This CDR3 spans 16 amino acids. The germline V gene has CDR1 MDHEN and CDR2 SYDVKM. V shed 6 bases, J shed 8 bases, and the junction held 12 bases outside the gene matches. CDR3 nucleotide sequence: TGTGCCAGCAGACCGGGACTAGCGTTAACACCGGGGGAGCTGTTTTTT. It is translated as CASRPGLALTPGELFF.

CDR3 amino acids: CASSPSGPTMDTQYF. CDR3 in DNA: TGTGCCAGCTCACCTAGCGGGCCAACCATGGATACGCAGTATTTT. The rearrangement uses TRBV18 and TRBJ2-3; 7 nucleotides align to TRBD2. The germline gives CDR1 KGHSH, CDR2 LQKENI. With 3 bases clipped from V and 6 bases from J, the junction kept 9 bases outside the gene matches. The CDR3 consists of 15 residues. Together with reference TRBV18 and TRBJ2-3, the CDR3 gives the full variable domain: NAGVMQNPRHLVRRRGQEARLRCSPMKGHSHVYWYRQLPEEGLKFMVYLQKENIIDESGMPKERFSAEFPKEGPSILRIQQVVRGDSAAYFCASSPSGPTMDTQYFGPGTRLTVL.

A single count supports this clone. CDR3 DNA sequence: TGTGCCTGGGAAAGGGGGCGCGGCACTGAAGCTTTCTTT. Its protein is CAWERGRGTEAFF. J is TRBJ1-1 and V is TRBV30, with TRBD1 identical over 7 bases. V gave up 5 bases and J gave up 4 bases; unmatched junction bases: 7. The CDR3 loop spans 13 amino acids. The germline CDR1 and CDR2 sequences are GTSNPN and SVGIG (reference sequence).

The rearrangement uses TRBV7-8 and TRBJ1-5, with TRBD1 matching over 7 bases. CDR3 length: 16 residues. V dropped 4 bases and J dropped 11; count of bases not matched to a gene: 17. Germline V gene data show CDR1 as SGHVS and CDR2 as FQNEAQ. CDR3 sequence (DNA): TGTGCCAGCAGCTACCCCGTGGCAGGGGGATGGTCCTCCCAGCATTTT. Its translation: CASSYPVAGGWSSQHF.

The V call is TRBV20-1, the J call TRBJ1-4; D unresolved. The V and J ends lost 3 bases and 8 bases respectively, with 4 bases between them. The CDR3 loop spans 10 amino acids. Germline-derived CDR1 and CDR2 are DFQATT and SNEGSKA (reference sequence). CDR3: CSASREKLFF. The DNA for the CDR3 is TGCAGTGCTAGTAGAGAAAAACTGTTTTTT.

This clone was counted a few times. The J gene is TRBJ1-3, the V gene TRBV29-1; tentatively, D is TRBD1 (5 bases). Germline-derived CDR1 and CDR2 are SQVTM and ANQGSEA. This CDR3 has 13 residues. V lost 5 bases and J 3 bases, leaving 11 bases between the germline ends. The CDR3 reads CSVRGAGGNTIYF. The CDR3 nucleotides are TGCAGCGTTCGAGGGGCGGGTGGAAACACCATATATTTT.

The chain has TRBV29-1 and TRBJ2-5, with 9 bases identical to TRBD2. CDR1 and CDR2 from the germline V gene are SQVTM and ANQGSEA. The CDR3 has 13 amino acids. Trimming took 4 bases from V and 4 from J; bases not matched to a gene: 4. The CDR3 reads CSVGASGTETQYF. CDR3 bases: TGCAGCGTTGGTGCTAGCGGGACAGAGACCCAGTACTTC.

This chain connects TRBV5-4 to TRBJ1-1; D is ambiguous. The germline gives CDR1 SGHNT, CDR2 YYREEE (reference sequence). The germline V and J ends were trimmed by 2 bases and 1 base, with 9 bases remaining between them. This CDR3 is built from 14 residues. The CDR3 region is CASSLRTPNTEAFF. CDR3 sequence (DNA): TGTGCCAGCAGCTTAAGAACTCCGAACACTGAAGCTTTCTTT. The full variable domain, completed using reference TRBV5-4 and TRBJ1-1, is ETGVTQSPTHLIKTRGQQVTLRCSSQSGHNTVSWYQQALGQGPQFIFQYYREEENGRGNFPPRFSGLQFPNYSSELNVNALELDDSALYLCASSLRTPNTEAFFGQGTRLTVV.

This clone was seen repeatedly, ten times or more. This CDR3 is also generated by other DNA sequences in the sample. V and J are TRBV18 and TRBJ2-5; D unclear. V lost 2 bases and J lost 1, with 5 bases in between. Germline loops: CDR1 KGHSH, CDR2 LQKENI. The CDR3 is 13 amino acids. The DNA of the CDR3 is TGTGCCAGCTCACCAGGGGTCCAAGAGACCCAGTACTTC. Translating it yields CASSPGVQETQYF.

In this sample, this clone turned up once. The CDR3 here is CASSMTSGSYNEQFF. In DNA form, the CDR3 reads TGCGCCAGCAGCATGACTAGCGGGAGCTACAATGAGCAGTTCTTC. This chain joins TRBV5-1 and TRBJ2-1; 12 nucleotides line up with TRBD2. V shed 4 bases, J shed 3 bases, and the junction held 2 bases outside the gene matches. The CDR3 loop spans 15 amino acids. Germline CDR1 SGHRS, CDR2 YFSETQ.

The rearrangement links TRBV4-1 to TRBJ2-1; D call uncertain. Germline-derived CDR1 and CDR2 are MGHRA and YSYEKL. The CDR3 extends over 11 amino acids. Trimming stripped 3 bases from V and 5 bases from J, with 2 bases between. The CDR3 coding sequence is TGCGCCAGCAGCCACCACAATGAGCAGTTCTTC. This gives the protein CASSHHNEQFF.

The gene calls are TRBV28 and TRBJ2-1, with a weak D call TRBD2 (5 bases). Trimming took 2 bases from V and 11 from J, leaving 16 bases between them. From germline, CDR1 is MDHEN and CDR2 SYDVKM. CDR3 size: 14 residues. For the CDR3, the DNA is TGTGCCAGCAGTTTACCGAGCGGAGCCGAGAAGCAGTTCTTC. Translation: CASSLPSGAEKQFF.

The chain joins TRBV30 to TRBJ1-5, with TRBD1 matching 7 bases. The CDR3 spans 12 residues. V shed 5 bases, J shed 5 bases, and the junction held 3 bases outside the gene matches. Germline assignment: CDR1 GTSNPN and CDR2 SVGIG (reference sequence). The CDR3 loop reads CAWDTGDQPQHF. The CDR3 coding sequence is TGTGCCTGGGATACAGGGGATCAGCCCCAGCATTTT.